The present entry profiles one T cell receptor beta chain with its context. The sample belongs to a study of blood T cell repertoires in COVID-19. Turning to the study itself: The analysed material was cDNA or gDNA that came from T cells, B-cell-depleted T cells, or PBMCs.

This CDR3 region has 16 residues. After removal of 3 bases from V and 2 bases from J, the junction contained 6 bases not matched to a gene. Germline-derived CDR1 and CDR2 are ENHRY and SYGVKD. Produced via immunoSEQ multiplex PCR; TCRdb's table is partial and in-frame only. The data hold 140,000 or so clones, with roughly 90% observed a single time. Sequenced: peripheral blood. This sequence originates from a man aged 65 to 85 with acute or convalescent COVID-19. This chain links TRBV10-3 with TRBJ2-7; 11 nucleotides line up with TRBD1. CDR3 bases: TGTGCCATCAGTGACCCAGGACAGGGGGCTACCTACGAGCAGTACTTC. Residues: CAISDPGQGATYEQYF.